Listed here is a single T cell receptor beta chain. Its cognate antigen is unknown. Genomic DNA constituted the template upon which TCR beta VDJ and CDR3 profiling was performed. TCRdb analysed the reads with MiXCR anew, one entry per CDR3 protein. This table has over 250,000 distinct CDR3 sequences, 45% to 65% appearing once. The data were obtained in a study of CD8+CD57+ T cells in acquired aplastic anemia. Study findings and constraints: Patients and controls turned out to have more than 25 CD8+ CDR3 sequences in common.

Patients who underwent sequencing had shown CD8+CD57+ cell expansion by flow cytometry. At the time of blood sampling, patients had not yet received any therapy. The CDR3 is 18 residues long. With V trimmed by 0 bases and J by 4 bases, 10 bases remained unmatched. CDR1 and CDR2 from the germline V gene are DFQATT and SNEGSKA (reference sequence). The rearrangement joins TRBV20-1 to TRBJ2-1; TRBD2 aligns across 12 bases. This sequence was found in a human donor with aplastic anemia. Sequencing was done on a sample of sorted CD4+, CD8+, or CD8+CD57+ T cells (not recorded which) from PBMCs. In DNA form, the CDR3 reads TGCAGTGCTAGAGATAGCCTAGCGGGGGGGCAGTTGTACAATGAGCAGTTCTTC. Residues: CSARDSLAGGQLYNEQFF.